The entry below gives a single TCR beta chain sequence along with its context. Produced via immunoSEQ multiplex PCR; TCRdb's table is partial and in-frame only. This table has tens of thousands of clones, roughly 90% appearing once. The ends were cut back, 9 bases at V and 0 bases at J, with 11 bases in the middle. CDR1 WSHSY and CDR2 SAAADI come from the germline V gene. The CDR3 totals 13 residues. This entry comes from a study of blood T cell repertoires in COVID-19. For the study at large: Samples of COVID-19 (acute and convalescent) were obtained from the United States, Italy and Spain.

Sequenced input: peripheral blood. The chain employs TRBV10-2 and TRBJ1-1; D possibly corresponds to TRBD1 (5 bases). The origin of this receptor is a woman of 80 years or more with acute or convalescent COVID-19. CDR3 region: CASRRGVNTEAFF. As DNA, the CDR3 is TGCGCCAGTCGGCGGGGGGTGAACACTGAAGCTTTCTTT.